A selection of T cell receptor beta chains follows, all from one sample in a study of OX40 agonist ivuxolimab in advanced cancers. Sequenced by immunoSEQ multiplex PCR; TCRdb stores in-frame clones only, minus some. Among roughly 100,000 clones listed, 90% to 95% were seen once. The material sequenced was CD4+ or CD8+ T cells sorted from blood, taken in a trial of the OX40 agonist ivuxolimab. These receptors all stem from an adult with an advanced solid tumor such as melanoma, head and neck, liver or kidney cancer. Both conserved end residues are trimmed from each CDR3. Fields, in order: J gene, clone size, V gene, CDR3 protein. The size entry is marked missing in some rows and otherwise reads once, few, many or a size class.

j_gene: TRBJ1-6
abundance: .
v_gene: TRBV15
CDR3aa: ATSRRQGGRDYNSPLH

j_gene: TRBJ1-4
abundance: .
v_gene: TRBV9
CDR3aa: ASSERMGEKLF

j_gene: TRBJ1-4
abundance: .
v_gene: TRBV5-1
CDR3aa: ASSLWATGQGTTNEKLF

j_gene: TRBJ1-5
abundance: .
v_gene: TRBV28
CDR3aa: ASSRRTGRDQPQH

j_gene: TRBJ2-1
abundance: .
v_gene: TRBV27
CDR3aa: ASSLNQGPGQF

j_gene: TRBJ1-4
abundance: .
v_gene: TRBV9
CDR3aa: ASSARQGPEKLF

j_gene: TRBJ1-2
abundance: once
v_gene: TRBV6-5
CDR3aa: ASRERGLTNYGYT

j_gene: TRBJ1-5
abundance: .
v_gene: TRBV28
CDR3aa: ASSLGQGWGNQPQH

j_gene: TRBJ2-3
abundance: .
v_gene: TRBV2
CDR3aa: ASSRPLTDTQY

j_gene: TRBJ2-1
abundance: .
v_gene: TRBV7-9
CDR3aa: ASSTQRQGQRF

j_gene: TRBJ1-5
abundance: once
v_gene: TRBV30
CDR3aa: AWSASGQPQH

j_gene: TRBJ2-2
abundance: .
v_gene: TRBV5-1
CDR3aa: ASSLGQENGELF

j_gene: TRBJ2-1
abundance: .
v_gene: TRBV28
CDR3aa: ASTAGEYNEQF

j_gene: TRBJ1-4
abundance: .
v_gene: TRBV19
CDR3aa: ASSTITSRVSSISNEKLF

j_gene: TRBJ1-2
abundance: .
v_gene: TRBV6-5
CDR3aa: ASSYSYGAGYGYT

j_gene: TRBJ1-6
abundance: .
v_gene: TRBV28
CDR3aa: ASSPRTLSNSPLH

j_gene: TRBJ1-1
abundance: few
v_gene: TRBV7-2
CDR3aa: ASSLNRGEAF

j_gene: TRBJ2-3
abundance: .
v_gene: TRBV5-1
CDR3aa: ASSFTGTSGDTQY

j_gene: TRBJ2-3
abundance: once
v_gene: TRBV20-1
CDR3aa: SANTDTQY

j_gene: TRBJ1-2
abundance: .
v_gene: TRBV6-6
CDR3aa: ASSGGQKNYGYT

j_gene: TRBJ2-6
abundance: .
v_gene: TRBV18
CDR3aa: ASSRISGANVLT

j_gene: TRBJ1-3
abundance: .
v_gene: TRBV28
CDR3aa: ASSGSGVSGNTIY

j_gene: TRBJ1-2
abundance: few
v_gene: TRBV30
CDR3aa: ARLDLKLRDGYT

j_gene: TRBJ1-6
abundance: .
v_gene: TRBV2
CDR3aa: ASSQDRKNSPLH

j_gene: TRBJ2-3
abundance: once
v_gene: TRBV5-4
CDR3aa: ASSLTLAVTDTQY

j_gene: TRBJ2-1
abundance: .
v_gene: TRBV4-1
CDR3aa: ASSQGGRRESWNEQF

j_gene: TRBJ2-5
abundance: .
v_gene: TRBV18
CDR3aa: ASSPNQETQY

j_gene: TRBJ1-6
abundance: .
v_gene: TRBV4-2
CDR3aa: ASSQVGGEANNSPLH

j_gene: TRBJ2-3
abundance: .
v_gene: TRBV11-3
CDR3aa: ASSPGLSYTDTQY

j_gene: TRBJ2-2
abundance: .
v_gene: TRBV7-8
CDR3aa: ASSPGPKGGELF

j_gene: TRBJ2-4
abundance: .
v_gene: TRBV30
CDR3aa: ARGIAKNIQY

j_gene: TRBJ2-5
abundance: .
v_gene: TRBV7-3
CDR3aa: ASSNNQETQY

j_gene: TRBJ1-3
abundance: .
v_gene: TRBV6-1
CDR3aa: ASSVGQGPGNTIY

j_gene: TRBJ2-3
abundance: .
v_gene: TRBV6-5
CDR3aa: ASRTPRGSTQY

j_gene: TRBJ2-3
abundance: once
v_gene: TRBV5-1
CDR3aa: ASRVQSSTDTQY

j_gene: TRBJ1-1
abundance: .
v_gene: TRBV7-2
CDR3aa: ASSLAGQLEAF

j_gene: TRBJ2-1
abundance: .
v_gene: TRBV4-2
CDR3aa: ASSPTGTPNEQF

j_gene: TRBJ2-3
abundance: .
v_gene: TRBV4-3
CDR3aa: ASSFGQGAGDTQY

j_gene: TRBJ2-1
abundance: .
v_gene: TRBV7-3
CDR3aa: ASSFLAGRDNEQF

j_gene: TRBJ2-3
abundance: .
v_gene: TRBV2
CDR3aa: ASRERGRGTDTQY

j_gene: TRBJ2-1
abundance: .
v_gene: TRBV19
CDR3aa: ASSNGGVYNEQF

j_gene: TRBJ2-1
abundance: .
v_gene: TRBV7-6
CDR3aa: ASTLRRDAHYNEQF

j_gene: TRBJ2-3
abundance: once
v_gene: TRBV11-3
CDR3aa: ASSESGTSLDTQY

j_gene: TRBJ2-1
abundance: .
v_gene: TRBV6-6
CDR3aa: ASSSSGSSYNEQF

j_gene: TRBJ2-1
abundance: .
v_gene: TRBV4-1
CDR3aa: ASSHAASGGARYEQF